These T cell receptor beta chains were read from a single sample in a study of OX40 agonist ivuxolimab in advanced cancers. The data were produced by immunoSEQ multiplex PCR, yet TCRdb's version contains in-frame clones alone and is incomplete. The data hold 9,000 to 15,000 clones, with around nine tenths observed a single time. Sequenced material: CD4+ or CD8+ T cells sorted from blood, taken in a trial of the OX40 agonist ivuxolimab. These receptor sequences come from an adult with an advanced solid tumor such as melanoma, head and neck, liver or kidney cancer. The CDR3 runs from the conserved cysteine through the conserved F or W. A D gene is named only where the DNA matches it firmly. A clone size is listed for some rows: how often the clone was seen (once, few, many), or a class if it is expanded.

clone_size: -
d_call: TRBD2
cdr3_length: 14
j_call: TRBJ2-3
v_call: TRBV7-2
cdr3_aa: CATGPGGPSDTQYF
cdr3_nt: TGTGCCACAGGACCGGGAGGGCCCTCGGATACGCAGTATTTT

clone_size: -
d_call: TRBD2
cdr3_length: 14
j_call: TRBJ2-3
v_call: TRBV6-4
cdr3_aa: CASSVAGGPDTQYF
cdr3_nt: TGTGCCAGCAGTGTGGCGGGAGGGCCAGATACGCAGTATTTT

clone_size: -
d_call: TRBD2
cdr3_length: 15
j_call: TRBJ2-3
v_call: TRBV6-6
cdr3_aa: CASSLAGGSTDTQYF
cdr3_nt: TGTGCCAGCAGTCTAGCGGGAGGGAGCACAGATACGCAGTATTTT

clone_size: -
d_call: -
cdr3_length: 11
j_call: TRBJ2-7
v_call: TRBV6-6
cdr3_aa: CASSSAYEQYF
cdr3_nt: TGTGCCAGCAGTTCCGCCTACGAGCAGTACTTC

clone_size: -
d_call: TRBD1
cdr3_length: 12
j_call: TRBJ2-7
v_call: TRBV28
cdr3_aa: CASQNRGHEQYF
cdr3_nt: TGTGCCAGTCAGAACAGGGGTCACGAGCAGTACTTC

clone_size: -
d_call: -
cdr3_length: 15
j_call: TRBJ1-1
v_call: TRBV7-2
cdr3_aa: CASSEDDGPYTEAFF
cdr3_nt: TGTGCCAGCAGCGAAGATGACGGACCGTACACTGAAGCTTTCTTT

clone_size: -
d_call: -
cdr3_length: 11
j_call: TRBJ2-3
v_call: TRBV27
cdr3_aa: CASSSSDTQYF
cdr3_nt: TGTGCCAGCAGTTCGTCAGATACGCAGTATTTT

clone_size: -
d_call: -
cdr3_length: 13
j_call: TRBJ2-7
v_call: TRBV19
cdr3_aa: CASSIGGKNEQYF
cdr3_nt: TGTGCCAGTAGTATAGGAGGGAAAAACGAGCAGTACTTC

clone_size: -
d_call: TRBD2
cdr3_length: 19
j_call: TRBJ2-1
v_call: TRBV4-3
cdr3_aa: CASSHTGTSGRGWIGEQFF
cdr3_nt: TGCGCCAGCAGCCACACCGGGACTAGCGGGAGAGGGTGGATCGGTGAGCAGTTCTTC

clone_size: once
d_call: TRBD2
cdr3_length: 15
j_call: TRBJ2-2
v_call: TRBV27
cdr3_aa: CASSWGGGDTGELFF
cdr3_nt: TGTGCCAGCAGCTGGGGGGGAGGTGACACCGGGGAGCTGTTTTTT

clone_size: -
d_call: -
cdr3_length: 12
j_call: TRBJ2-5
v_call: TRBV11-3
cdr3_aa: CASSTSWETQYF
cdr3_nt: TGTGCCAGCAGCACCTCCTGGGAGACCCAGTACTTC

clone_size: few
d_call: TRBD2
cdr3_length: 15
j_call: TRBJ2-7
v_call: TRBV28
cdr3_aa: CASRLTSGHSYEQYF
cdr3_nt: TGTGCCAGCAGGCTGACTAGCGGGCACTCCTACGAGCAGTACTTC

clone_size: -
d_call: TRBD2
cdr3_length: 15
j_call: TRBJ2-5
v_call: TRBV9
cdr3_aa: CASSGLTSGGATQYF
cdr3_nt: TGTGCCAGCAGCGGCCTGACTAGCGGGGGGGCGACCCAGTACTTC

clone_size: -
d_call: -
cdr3_length: 15
j_call: TRBJ2-7
v_call: TRBV16
cdr3_aa: CASSQQTGPNYEQYF
cdr3_nt: TGTGCCAGCAGCCAACAGACAGGACCCAACTACGAGCAGTACTTC

clone_size: -
d_call: -
cdr3_length: 13
j_call: TRBJ2-7
v_call: TRBV7-6
cdr3_aa: CASSKAEHYEQYF
cdr3_nt: TGTGCCAGCAGCAAGGCTGAGCACTACGAGCAGTACTTC

clone_size: -
d_call: TRBD1
cdr3_length: 14
j_call: TRBJ1-2
v_call: TRBV9
cdr3_aa: CASSSTGANYGYTF
cdr3_nt: TGTGCCAGCAGCTCGACAGGGGCCAACTATGGCTACACCTTC

clone_size: -
d_call: -
cdr3_length: 14
j_call: TRBJ1-3
v_call: TRBV6-1
cdr3_aa: CASEAGNSGNTIYF
cdr3_nt: TGTGCCAGCGAGGCGGGGAACTCTGGAAACACCATATATTTT

clone_size: few
d_call: TRBD1
cdr3_length: 12
j_call: TRBJ2-1
v_call: TRBV7-9
cdr3_aa: CASSWGQGSQFF
cdr3_nt: TGTGCCAGCAGCTGGGGACAGGGCAGTCAGTTCTTC

clone_size: -
d_call: -
cdr3_length: 12
j_call: TRBJ2-2
v_call: TRBV5-1
cdr3_aa: CASMAYTGELFF
cdr3_nt: TGCGCCAGCATGGCATACACCGGGGAGCTGTTTTTT

clone_size: -
d_call: TRBD2
cdr3_length: 18
j_call: TRBJ2-1
v_call: TRBV28
cdr3_aa: CASSWLAGGPSSYNEQFF
cdr3_nt: TGTGCCAGCAGCTGGCTGGCGGGAGGACCCAGCTCCTACAATGAGCAGTTCTTC

clone_size: -
d_call: -
cdr3_length: 15
j_call: TRBJ2-2
v_call: TRBV11-3
cdr3_aa: CASSSRASGTGELFF
cdr3_nt: TGTGCCAGCAGCTCCCGGGCCTCGGGCACCGGGGAGCTGTTTTTT

clone_size: -
d_call: TRBD1
cdr3_length: 15
j_call: TRBJ2-5
v_call: TRBV6-1
cdr3_aa: CASRAWGQDQETQYF
cdr3_nt: TGTGCCAGCAGGGCTTGGGGACAGGATCAAGAGACCCAGTACTTC

clone_size: -
d_call: TRBD2
cdr3_length: 17
j_call: TRBJ2-7
v_call: TRBV7-3
cdr3_aa: CASSPQWVAGAPYEQYF
cdr3_nt: TGTGCCAGCAGCCCCCAGTGGGTAGCGGGGGCCCCCTACGAGCAGTACTTC

clone_size: -
d_call: -
cdr3_length: 15
j_call: TRBJ1-1
v_call: TRBV7-8
cdr3_aa: CASSLVTGSGTEAFF
cdr3_nt: TGTGCCAGCAGCTTAGTTACGGGGAGTGGGACTGAAGCTTTCTTT

clone_size: -
d_call: -
cdr3_length: 12
j_call: TRBJ2-7
v_call: TRBV29-1
cdr3_aa: CSVPGLNYEQYF
cdr3_nt: TGCAGCGTTCCTGGACTCAACTACGAGCAGTACTTC

clone_size: -
d_call: TRBD2
cdr3_length: 15
j_call: TRBJ2-1
v_call: TRBV27
cdr3_aa: CASRAGLAEIYEQFF
cdr3_nt: TGTGCCAGCAGGGCCGGACTAGCGGAAATCTATGAGCAGTTCTTC

clone_size: -
d_call: -
cdr3_length: 14
j_call: TRBJ2-1
v_call: TRBV5-5
cdr3_aa: CASSLARLEHEQFF
cdr3_nt: TGTGCCAGCAGCTTGGCCCGACTAGAGCATGAGCAGTTCTTC

clone_size: -
d_call: -
cdr3_length: 14
j_call: TRBJ2-7
v_call: TRBV5-6
cdr3_aa: CASSLAGLFYEQYF
cdr3_nt: TGTGCCAGCAGCTTGGCAGGACTTTTCTACGAGCAGTACTTC

clone_size: -
d_call: TRBD1
cdr3_length: 17
j_call: TRBJ2-7
v_call: TRBV7-2
cdr3_aa: CASSFSTGQANSYEQYF
cdr3_nt: TGTGCCAGCAGCTTTTCAACCGGACAGGCCAATTCCTACGAGCAGTACTTC

clone_size: -
d_call: TRBD1
cdr3_length: 13
j_call: TRBJ2-7
v_call: TRBV7-6
cdr3_aa: CASSDTGAYEQYF
cdr3_nt: TGTGCCAGCAGCGACACAGGGGCCTACGAGCAGTACTTC

clone_size: -
d_call: TRBD1
cdr3_length: 15
j_call: TRBJ2-7
v_call: TRBV5-1
cdr3_aa: CASSWGQGGSYEQYF
cdr3_nt: TGCGCCAGCAGCTGGGGACAGGGGGGCTCCTACGAGCAGTACTTC